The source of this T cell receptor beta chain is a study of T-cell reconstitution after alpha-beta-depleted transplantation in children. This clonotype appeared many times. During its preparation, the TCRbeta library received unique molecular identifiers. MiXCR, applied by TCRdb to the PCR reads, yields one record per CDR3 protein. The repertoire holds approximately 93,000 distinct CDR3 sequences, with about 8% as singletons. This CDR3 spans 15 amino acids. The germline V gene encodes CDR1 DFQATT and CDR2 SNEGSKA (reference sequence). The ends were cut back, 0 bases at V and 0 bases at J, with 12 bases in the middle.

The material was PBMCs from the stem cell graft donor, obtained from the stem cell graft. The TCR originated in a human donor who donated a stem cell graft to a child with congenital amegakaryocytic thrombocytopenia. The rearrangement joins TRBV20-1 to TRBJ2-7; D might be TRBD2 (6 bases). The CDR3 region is CSARDAGLTSYEQYF. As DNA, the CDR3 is TGCAGTGCTAGAGATGCGGGACTTACCTCCTACGAGCAGTACTTC.